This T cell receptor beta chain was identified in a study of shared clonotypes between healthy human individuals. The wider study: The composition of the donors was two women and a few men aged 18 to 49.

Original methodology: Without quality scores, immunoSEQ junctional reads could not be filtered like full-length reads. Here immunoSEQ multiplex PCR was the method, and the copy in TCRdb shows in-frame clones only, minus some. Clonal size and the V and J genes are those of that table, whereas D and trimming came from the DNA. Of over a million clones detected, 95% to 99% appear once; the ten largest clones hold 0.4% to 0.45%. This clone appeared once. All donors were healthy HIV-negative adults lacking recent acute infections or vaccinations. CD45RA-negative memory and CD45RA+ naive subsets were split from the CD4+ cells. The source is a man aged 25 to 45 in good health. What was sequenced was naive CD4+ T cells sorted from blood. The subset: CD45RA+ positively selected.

CDR3 in DNA: TGCGCCAGCACATCGGACAGGGATAATGAAAAACTGTTTTTT. It codes for CASTSDRDNEKLFF. J is TRBJ1-4 and V is TRBV5-1; TRBD1 agrees at 8 bases. The ends lost 6 bases at V and 4 bases at J; junction bases unmatched: 5. CDR3 length equals 14 residues. The V gene's germline CDR1 is SGHRS and CDR2 YFSETQ.